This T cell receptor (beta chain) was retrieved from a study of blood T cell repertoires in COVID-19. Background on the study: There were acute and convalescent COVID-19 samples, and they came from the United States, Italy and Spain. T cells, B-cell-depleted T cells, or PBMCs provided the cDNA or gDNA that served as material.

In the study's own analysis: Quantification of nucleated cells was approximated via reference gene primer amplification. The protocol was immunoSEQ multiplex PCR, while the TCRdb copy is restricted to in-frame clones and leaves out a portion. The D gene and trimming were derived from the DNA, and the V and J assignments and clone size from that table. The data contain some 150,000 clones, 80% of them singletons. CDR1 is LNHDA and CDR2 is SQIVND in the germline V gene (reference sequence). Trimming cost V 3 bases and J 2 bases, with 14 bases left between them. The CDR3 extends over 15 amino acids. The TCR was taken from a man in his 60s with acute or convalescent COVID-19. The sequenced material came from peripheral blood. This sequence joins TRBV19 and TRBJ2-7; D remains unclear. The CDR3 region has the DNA TGTGCCAGTAGTATTAATCCCCTCCTTACCTACGAGCAGTACTTC. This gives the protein CASSINPLLTYEQYF. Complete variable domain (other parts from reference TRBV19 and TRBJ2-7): DGGITQSPKYLFRKEGQNVTLSCEQNLNHDAMYWYRQDPGQGLRLIYYSQIVNDFQKGDIAEGYSVSREKKESFPLTVTSAQKNPTAFYLCASSINPLLTYEQYFGPGTRLTVT.